The present T cell receptor (beta chain) was sequenced within a study of OX40 agonist ivuxolimab in advanced cancers. At the level of the study: Ivuxolimab doses were 0.01, 0.1, 0.3, 1.5, 3 or 10 mg/kg every 2 weeks. Study-wide results and caveats: At 0.1 to 3.0 mg/kg and by week 6, clonal expansion occurred in CD4+ and CD8+ blood T cells.

Generated by immunoSEQ multiplex PCR, the TCRdb table keeps only in-frame clones and is missing some. The sample consists of 58,000 or so clones, about four fifths of them appearing once. CDR3 length: 13 residues. Trimming removed 7 bases from V and 4 bases from J, with 13 bases in between. The V gene's germline CDR1 is SNHLY and CDR2 FYNNEI. About this clone itself: What it binds is unknown.

Patients who had autoimmune disease history or got systemic immunosuppression were left out. The chain employs TRBV2 and TRBJ1-1, with a possible D match to TRBD1 (6 bases). This clonotype was sampled from an adult with an advanced solid tumor such as melanoma, head and neck, liver or kidney cancer. Sequences were derived from CD4+ or CD8+ T cells sorted from blood, sampled in a trial of the OX40 agonist ivuxolimab. CDR3 sequence (DNA): TGTGCCAGCACCCGGGACACAACCACTGAAGCTTTCTTT. Its protein is CASTRDTTTEAFF.